The rows below give T cell receptor beta chains drawn from one sample of a study of blood T cells in healthy people across ages. TCRdb reanalysed the 5' RACE reads using MiXCR and keeps one entry per CDR3 protein. The profile covers around 800,000 distinct CDR3 sequences, with approximately 44% appearing a single time and around 18% taken by the ten largest. Sequencing was carried out using blood. These receptor sequences come from a man in his fifties or sixties in good health. Each CDR3 is given with its conserved first and last residue. The D gene is left open where the match is weak. Some rows mark clone size as missing; the rest say once, few, many or name a class of expanded clone.

clone_size j_call v_call d_call cdr3_nt cdr3_aa
few TRBJ2-7 TRBV20-1 NA TGCAGTGCTAGAGATCTTGCGGCTACAATATACTACGAGCAGTACTTC CSARDLAATIYYEQYF
few TRBJ2-5 TRBV5-1 NA TGCGCCAGCAGCTTGTCCCTGACAGGAGAGACCCAGTACTTC CASSLSLTGETQYF
few TRBJ1-2 TRBV12-3/TRBV12-4 NA TGTGCCAGCAGTGTACTAACCCGTTATGGCTACACCTTC CASSVLTRYGYTF
few TRBJ2-3 TRBV20-1 NA TGCAGTGCGCCGGGAGTCTCACCCGCAGATACGCAGTATTTT CSAPGVSPADTQYF
NA TRBJ1-2 TRBV6-4 NA TGTGCCCCTCCGGGGACGGATAACTATGGCTACACCTTC CAPPGTDNYGYTF
few TRBJ2-7 TRBV7-2 NA TGTGCCAGCAGCCACCGGGGGAGCACCTACGAGCAGTACTTC CASSHRGSTYEQYF
NA TRBJ2-7 TRBV2 TRBD2 TGTGCCAGCAGTGTACTAGCGGTTAGCTCCTACGAGCAGTACTTC CASSVLAVSSYEQYF
NA TRBJ2-5 TRBV20-1 NA TGCGGTGCCAGATCCGGGGGAGTGGAGACCCAGTACTTC CGARSGGVETQYF
NA TRBJ1-1 TRBV5-6 TRBD1 TGTGCCAGCAGCCCCGGGACAGGGGTAATGAACACTGAAGCTTTCTTT CASSPGTGVMNTEAFF
NA TRBJ2-1 TRBV3-1 TRBD1 TGTGCCAGCAGTCTGATGGGGACAGGGATTAACAATGAGCAGTTCTTC CASSLMGTGINNEQFF
NA TRBJ2-1 TRBV20-1 NA TGCAGTGCTAGAGATACAGGGGGGGGCTCCTACAATGAGCAGTTCTTC CSARDTGGGSYNEQFF
NA TRBJ2-3 TRBV25-1 NA TGTGCCAGCAGTGACAGTTCTGGAGATACGCAGTATTTT CASSDSSGDTQYF
NA TRBJ2-5 TRBV20-1 TRBD2 TGCAGTGCCAGGTCGACTAGCGGAGAAGAGACCCAGTACTTC CSARSTSGEETQYF
NA TRBJ2-5 TRBV12-3/TRBV12-4 NA TGTGCCAGCAGTAGAGGGGGGCGCAATAATAGCTGGACCCAGTACTTC CASSRGGRNNSWTQYF
few TRBJ1-1 TRBV6-5 NA TGTGCCAGCAGTTACTCGACCGGGAGGACTGAAGCTTTCTTT CASSYSTGRTEAFF
NA TRBJ2-7 TRBV6-5 NA TGTGCCAGCAGTTGGGGTACGAGCGAGCAGTACTTC CASSWGTSEQYF
NA TRBJ2-3 TRBV12-3/TRBV12-4 TRBD2 TGTGCCAGCAGTTCCTTATTGTTCGAGAGCAGCGGGGGGGCCGGTACGCAGTATTTT CASSSLLFESSGGAGTQYF
NA TRBJ1-4 TRBV21-1 NA TGTGCCAGCAGCCGTAAGCGGGGGACAGGGGTAGAAAAACTGTTTTTT CASSRKRGTGVEKLFF
NA TRBJ1-6 TRBV7-2 NA TGTGCCAGCAGCCCGACCCTAGGGGCCAATTCACCCCTCCACTTT CASSPTLGANSPLHF
NA TRBJ2-5 TRBV6-1 NA TGTGCCAGCAGTGAAGATACAGGGAAAGAGACCCAGTACTTC CASSEDTGKETQYF
NA TRBJ1-2 TRBV20-1 NA TGCAGTGCTAGAAGAATCTTGGACCGAGGGGAAGAAAGTGGCTACACCTTC CSARRILDRGEESGYTF
NA TRBJ1-6 TRBV6-6 NA TGTGCCAGCAGTCCCGACAGACTCAATAATTCACCCCTCCACTTT CASSPDRLNNSPLHF
NA TRBJ1-2 TRBV12-3/TRBV12-4 NA TGTGCCAGCAGTTATCAGGGTGATGGCTACACCTTC CASSYQGDGYTF
few TRBJ1-2 TRBV7-3 NA TGTGCCAGCAGCCTGGACGGGTTGTATGGCTACACCTTC CASSLDGLYGYTF
NA TRBJ1-5 TRBV28 NA TGTGCGACCACTAGAGCAGGGCACAATCAGCCCCAGCATTTT CATTRAGHNQPQHF
NA TRBJ1-1 TRBV7-9 NA TGTGCCAGCAGCCCCTCAGGGTCGAACACTGAAGCTTTCTTT CASSPSGSNTEAFF
NA TRBJ1-6 TRBV4-1 TRBD1 TGCGCCAGCAGCGAGGGACAGGGGGATTCACCCCTCCACTTT CASSEGQGDSPLHF
many TRBJ2-7 TRBV7-2 TRBD2 TGTGCCAGCAGCTTATATCCTAGCGGGGGGGCCCAATCCTACGAGCAGTACTTC CASSLYPSGGAQSYEQYF
NA TRBJ2-1 TRBV4-3 NA TGCGCCAGCAGCCGCGTAGTAAGCTCCTACAATGAGCAGTTCTTC CASSRVVSSYNEQFF
NA TRBJ2-7 TRBV28 TRBD1 TGTGCCAGCAGTTTAACAGGGGTCGGCAGCTACGAGCAGTACTTC CASSLTGVGSYEQYF
few TRBJ1-3 TRBV20-1 NA TGCAGTGCTAGTTCGCGGTTCTCTGGAAACACCATATATTTT CSASSRFSGNTIYF
once TRBJ2-4 TRBV5-6 TRBD2 TGTGCCAGCAGCCACGGGACTAGCGGGGGACCCAAAAACATTCAGTACTTC CASSHGTSGGPKNIQYF
NA TRBJ2-7 TRBV24-1 TRBD1 TGTGCCACCAGTGAAGGGACAGGGGGCGAGCAGTACTTC CATSEGTGGEQYF
NA TRBJ1-2 TRBV24-1 TRBD1 TGTGCCACCAGTGACCCTGGACAGGGGTCTGATGGCTACACCTTC CATSDPGQGSDGYTF
NA TRBJ2-7 TRBV6-1 NA TGTGCCAGCAGTATCGGGCTACCCTACGAGCAGTACTTC CASSIGLPYEQYF
NA TRBJ2-7 TRBV27 NA TGTGCCAGCAGCTTATTGGGGGGGGCTTCCTACAATGAGCAGTACTTC CASSLLGGASYNEQYF
NA TRBJ2-7 TRBV3-1 NA TGTGCCAGCAGACCCACCCAGGGCCTCGACGAGCAGTACTTC CASRPTQGLDEQYF
NA TRBJ2-6 TRBV18 NA TGTGCCAGCTCACCACGACAGGTTAAATCTGGGGCCAACGTCCTGACTTTC CASSPRQVKSGANVLTF
NA TRBJ2-7 TRBV5-1 TRBD1 TGCGCCAGCAGTAACGGGGGGACAGGGATTTCCGAGCAGTACTTC CASSNGGTGISEQYF
NA TRBJ2-5 TRBV20-1 TRBD1 TGCAGTGCTGGAACAGGGGGCGCGGCGGGTTTAGAGACCCAGTACTTC CSAGTGGAAGLETQYF
few TRBJ2-7 TRBV29-1 NA TGCAGCGTTGAACAGGGGCCCTCCTACGAGCAGTACTTC CSVEQGPSYEQYF
many TRBJ2-1 TRBV12-3/TRBV12-4 TRBD2 TGTGCCAGCAGAACCCATAGCGGGGGGGCGGCCTACAATGAGCAGTTCTTC CASRTHSGGAAYNEQFF
NA TRBJ2-7 TRBV7-2 TRBD1 TGTGCCAGCAACTCCGGGACAGGGCGATACGAGCAGTACTTC CASNSGTGRYEQYF
few TRBJ2-4 TRBV10-3 NA TGTGCCATCTCCCCGCGGGCAGACAAAGAAAACATTCAGTACTTC CAISPRADKENIQYF
few TRBJ1-1 TRBV2 TRBD1 TGTGCCAGCAGCAATAGACAGGGAGAAGCTTTCTTT CASSNRQGEAFF
few TRBJ1-1 TRBV15 NA TGTGCCACCAGCAGAGATCAAGGGTTATTAGCTGAAGCTTTCTTT CATSRDQGLLAEAFF
NA TRBJ2-2 TRBV7-2 TRBD2 TGTGCCAGCAGCTTAAGGTTGTCGGAGCGGGGTAAAACCGGGGAGCTGTTTTTT CASSLRLSERGKTGELFF
few TRBJ1-2 TRBV28 TRBD1 TGTGCCAGCGGGGCCTTAGGACAGGGGGGTGGCTACACCTTC CASGALGQGGGYTF
few TRBJ1-1 TRBV7-2 TRBD1 TGTGCCAGCAGCATAACAGGGGGGAACACTGAAGCTTTCTTT CASSITGGNTEAFF
once TRBJ2-1 TRBV12-3/TRBV12-4 NA TGTGCCAGCAGTTTAGCGGGGGGTGTCGCCGATGAGCAGTTCTTC CASSLAGGVADEQFF
NA TRBJ1-2 TRBV12-3/TRBV12-4 TRBD1 TGTGCCAGCAGGTGGTCAGGGGGGGCCTATGGCTACACCTTC CASRWSGGAYGYTF
NA TRBJ1-1 TRBV20-1 TRBD1 TGCAGTGCTAGTGACAATACAGGGGGCACTGAAGCTTTCTTT CSASDNTGGTEAFF
few TRBJ2-2 TRBV5-1 TRBD1 TGTGCCAGCAGCTTGACAGGGAGCACCGGGGAGCTGTTTTTT CASSLTGSTGELFF
few TRBJ2-3 TRBV20-1 NA TGCAGTGCGACAAGGGTCGCGCAGGGGAGCACAGATACGCAGTATTTT CSATRVAQGSTDTQYF